There are a few counts of the clone carrying this T cell receptor (beta chain). This specimen belongs to a study of siplizumab effects on memory and regulatory T cells. This CDR3 region has 13 residues. Per the germline V gene, CDR1 is SGHNT and CDR2 is YENEEA. Germline trimming cut 4 bases from V and 5 bases from J; bases unmatched to any gene: 3. Assay: immunoSEQ multiplex PCR; the TCRdb copy retains only in-frame clones and omits some. This table holds 20,000 to 30,000 clones, 75% to 85% found once. The sequencing sample was made of memory CD4+ T cells sorted from blood. The J gene is TRBJ2-5, the V gene TRBV11-3, with 8 nucleotides matching TRBD1. The clonotype originates from a human donor in good health. CDR3 bases: TGTGCCAGCAGCTCGACAGGGGTGGAGACCCAGTACTTC. It specifies CASSSTGVETQYF. Together with reference TRBV11-3 and TRBJ2-5, the CDR3 gives the full variable domain: EAGVVQSPRYKIIEKKQPVAFWCNPISGHNTLYWYLQNLGQGPELLIRYENEEAVDDSQLPKDRFSAERLKGVDSTLKIQPAELGDSAVYLCASSSTGVETQYFGPGTRLLVL.